Each of the 23 T cell receptor beta chains below was sequenced from the same sample in a study of blood T cells in healthy people across ages (dated by TCRdb to the mid-2010s). Receptor amplification or capture employed 5' RACE. These reads were obtained on an Illumina HiSeq 2500. A second about 7 to 11 cycle PCR used a sample-barcoded 5' primer and a J-beta primer mix. The public sequencing data were trimmed at Q25 with fastp and processed into clonotypes with MiXCR by TCRdb, which kept only in-frame beta chains. Rows are unified per CDR3 protein, each entry keeping the most common DNA and genes. Counted in this sample were some 1.5 million distinct CDR3 sequences; approximately 28% of them appeared once. 7% to 9% of the sample comes from the top ten. The sample was blood. The receptors were gathered from a woman aged 30 to 39 in good health.

V gene TRBV18 combines with J gene TRBJ1-3, with D maybe TRBD1 (6 bases). The CDR3 sequence is 16 residues long. Trimming took 6 bases from V and 0 from J, leaving 15 bases between them. Germline V gene data show CDR1 as KGHSH and CDR2 as LQKENI. Written as DNA, the CDR3 is TGTGCCAGCTCGCTGACAGGAGATCGCTCTGGAAACACCATATATTTT. As protein: CASSLTGDRSGNTIYF.

CDR3 sequence: CSLTLGDTEAFF. As DNA, the CDR3 is TGCAGCTTAACTTTGGGGGACACTGAAGCTTTCTTT. The chain employs TRBV29-1 and TRBJ1-1; D is possibly TRBD1 (5 bases). Per germline, CDR1 SQVTM and CDR2 ANQGSEA. V was pared by 8 bases and J by 3 bases, with 13 bases between. The CDR3 is made up of 12 amino acids.

The genes are TRBV7-2 and TRBJ1-5; D is unresolved. Germline V CDR1 and CDR2: SGHTA, FQGNSA. Between the trimmed V and J ends, which lost 2 bases and 4 bases, there was a span of 9 bases. The CDR3 has 14 amino acids. The chain's CDR3 is CASSLNTVNQPQHF. The CDR3 coding sequence is TGTGCCAGCAGCTTAAATACGGTGAATCAGCCCCAGCATTTT.

This clonotype came up a few times. This chain links TRBV2 with TRBJ1-5, with a possible D match to TRBD1 (6 bases). CDR1 and CDR2 (germline): SNHLY, FYNNEI. Trimming took off 2 bases at V and 7 bases at J, with 15 bases between the two ends. The length of the CDR3 is 15 residues. CDR3 sequence reads: CASSEQDSPGQPQHF. CDR3 DNA: TGTGCCAGCAGTGAACAGGACAGCCCGGGACAGCCCCAGCATTTT.

This clonotype was counted many times. This chain uses TRBV20-1 with TRBJ2-1; 9 bases fit TRBD2. Per germline, CDR1 DFQATT and CDR2 SNEGSKA (reference sequence). CDR3 length: 16 residues. V gave up 0 bases and J gave up 6 bases; unmatched junction bases: 9. The CDR3 is CSARDPRLAEINEQFF. DNA for the CDR3: TGCAGTGCTAGAGATCCTCGACTAGCGGAGATCAATGAGCAGTTCTTC.

This clonotype was seen a few times. V and J are TRBV20-1 and TRBJ2-4, with a tentative D call TRBD1 (5 bases). This CDR3 has 15 amino acids. V shed 4 bases and J shed 3 bases, with 16 bases lying between them. Germline V CDR1 and CDR2: DFQATT, SNEGSKA (reference sequence). CDR3 region: CSATGRGSGKNIQYF. CDR3 in DNA: TGCAGTGCTACAGGAAGGGGATCCGGCAAAAACATTCAGTACTTC.

This clonotype was observed a handful of times. This chain connects TRBV15 to TRBJ2-2; D unresolved. Trimming shortened V by 5 bases and J by 4 bases, and 20 bases separated the two germline ends. Germline V gene data show CDR1 as LNHNV and CDR2 as YYDKDF (reference sequence). The CDR3 has 17 amino acids. The CDR3 is CATSPQDWPASTGELFF. CDR3 sequence (DNA): TGTGCCACCAGCCCCCAGGATTGGCCAGCGAGCACCGGGGAGCTGTTTTTT.

The sample holds a few counts of this clonotype. The chain uses TRBV5-1 and TRBJ2-5; no clear D gene. This CDR3 contains 14 residues. V lost 9 bases and J 11 bases, leaving 26 bases between the germline ends. CDR1 is SGHRS and CDR2 is YFSETQ in the germline V gene. CDR3 residues: CATKRLEKGNEQYF. The CDR3 nucleotides are TGCGCCACCAAAAGGCTAGAAAAGGGCAATGAGCAGTACTTC.

The rearrangement links TRBV7-2 to TRBJ1-2, with no clear D. The CDR3 runs 14 residues. Trimming cost V 5 bases and J 2 bases, with 12 bases left between them. Germline CDR1 and CDR2: SGHTA and FQGNSA. CDR3 DNA sequence: TGTGCCAGCAGCCCCTGGAAACAGAACTATGGCTACACCTTC. As protein: CASSPWKQNYGYTF.

In its sample, this clonotype was seen many times. The chain joins TRBV6-2 or TRBV6-3 to TRBJ2-1; D gene ambiguous. This CDR3 has 15 amino acids. The V gene's germline CDR1 is MNHEY and CDR2 SVGEGT. V lost 5 bases and J 0 bases, leaving 11 bases between the germline ends. The CDR3 reads CASSTDFHSYNEQFF. CDR3 bases: TGTGCCAGCAGTACCGACTTCCACTCCTACAATGAGCAGTTCTTC.

The rearrangement uses TRBV12-3 or TRBV12-4 and TRBJ2-1, with TRBD2 identical over 12 bases. This CDR3 has 16 residues. Trimming took 6 bases from V and 7 from J; bases not matched to a gene: 10. This chain's CDR3 is CASSWPTGTSGNEQFF. CDR3 coding DNA: TGTGCCAGCAGCTGGCCCACCGGGACTAGCGGGAATGAGCAGTTCTTC.

This clonotype has more than one count but fewer than ten. CDR3: CSASSPDRATEAFF. The CDR3 DNA sequence: TGCAGTGCTAGTTCCCCGGACAGGGCCACTGAAGCTTTCTTT. V gene TRBV20-1 combines with J gene TRBJ1-1, with 8 bases matching TRBD1. The CDR3 sequence is 14 residues long. Trimming cost V 3 bases and J 4 bases; bases outside gene matches: 7. Per germline, CDR1 DFQATT and CDR2 SNEGSKA (reference sequence).

This clonotype appeared a few times. The chain joins TRBV7-9 to TRBJ1-2, with TRBD1 as a possible D gene (6 bases). The V gene's germline CDR1 is SEHNR and CDR2 FQNEAQ (reference sequence). This CDR3 comprises 14 residues. Trimming removed 1 base from V and 4 bases from J, with 10 bases in between. DNA for the CDR3: TGTGCCAGCAGCTTAGGTGCAGGGGCCTATGGCTACACCTTC. Translating it yields CASSLGAGAYGYTF.

This clonotype was counted at least ten times. This chain connects TRBV10-1 to TRBJ2-1, with TRBD2 matching 8 bases. The CDR3 consists of 16 residues. J lost 2 bases, V lost 1 base, and 4 bases had no gene match. The V gene's germline CDR1 is WNHNN and CDR2 SYGVQD (reference sequence). In nucleotides, the CDR3 is TGCGCCAGCAGTGAGTTACTAGCGGCCCCCTACAATGAGCAGTTCTTC. As protein: CASSELLAAPYNEQFF.

The sample holds many counts of this clonotype. The CDR3, as DNA: TGCAGCGTTGTAACTAGCGGGGGAGAGACCCAGTACTTC. Protein: CSVVTSGGETQYF. The chain carries TRBV29-1 and TRBJ2-5; 11 bases match TRBD2. Germline-derived CDR1 and CDR2 are SQVTM and ANQGSEA. Trimming cost V 4 bases and J 4 bases; bases outside gene matches: 2. This CDR3 contains 13 residues.

Comment on this clonotype: The junction departs from germline at one end; a sequencing error may be responsible. The gene calls are TRBV6-5 and TRBJ2-2; D is undetermined. There are 13 residues in the CDR3. Per the germline V gene, CDR1 is MNHEY and CDR2 is SVGAGI. The CDR3 DNA follows: TGTGTCAGCAGGATAACACGCACCGGGGAGCTGTTTTTT. Protein product: CVSRITRTGELFF.

The chain combines TRBV12-3 or TRBV12-4 with TRBJ2-5; tentative D call: TRBD2 (7 bases). The germline V and J ends were trimmed by 2 bases and 3 bases, with 19 bases remaining between them. The CDR3 covers 17 residues. The chain's CDR3 is CASSLRGGLAVEETQYF. DNA for the CDR3: TGTGCCAGCAGTTTAAGGGGGGGTCTAGCGGTAGAAGAGACCCAGTACTTC.

The chain recombines TRBV5-5 with TRBJ1-1, with D possibly TRBD1 on 5 matching bases. Trimming left V 0 bases short and J 5 bases short, with 17 bases between. This CDR3 has 16 amino acids. Germline loops: CDR1 SGHKS, CDR2 YYEKEE (reference sequence). In DNA form, the CDR3 reads TGTGCCAGCAGCTTGGCAGGGAGGAATTTTGTGACTGAAGCTTTCTTT. This sequence encodes CASSLAGRNFVTEAFF.

The sample holds a few counts of this clonotype. The gene calls are TRBV10-3 and TRBJ1-1, with TRBD1 as a possible D gene (5 bases). The CDR3 runs 14 residues. Germline V gene data show CDR1 as ENHRY and CDR2 as SYGVKD. The V end was cut by 5 bases, the J end by 0 bases, with 10 bases between. In DNA form, the CDR3 reads TGTGCCATCAGTCGGGGACCCATGAACACTGAAGCTTTCTTT. As protein: CAISRGPMNTEAFF.

The chain carries TRBV15 and TRBJ2-5, with D possibly matching TRBD2 (5 bases). The CDR3 extends over 13 amino acids. V dropped 3 bases and J dropped 5 bases, with 10 bases sitting between them. The V gene's germline CDR1 is LNHNV and CDR2 YYDKDF (reference sequence). The CDR3 sequence: CATSSSRGETQYF. The CDR3 DNA sequence: TGTGCCACCAGCAGCTCCCGCGGGGAGACCCAGTACTTC.

V usage is TRBV6-7 and J usage is TRBJ2-7, with D maybe TRBD1 (5 bases). TRBV6-7 is an open reading frame whose function is uncertain. Trimming took off 9 bases at V and 0 bases at J, with 6 bases between the two ends. The CDR3 spans 11 residues. The CDR3 region has the DNA TGTGCCAGGGACACCTCCTACGAGCAGTACTTC. This gives the protein CARDTSYEQYF.

The V and J genes are TRBV9 and TRBJ2-3; the D call may be TRBD1 or TRBD2 (6 bases each). Germline V gene lookup returns CDR1 SGDLS and CDR2 YYNGEE. V was pared by 10 bases and J by 2 bases, with 17 bases between. The CDR3 consists of 14 residues. CDR3 protein: CASRGDRITDTQYF. The DNA for the CDR3 is TGTGCCTCGAGGGGGGACCGCATCACAGATACGCAGTATTTT.

The CDR3 loop is CASSLGQHHGYTF. The CDR3 DNA sequence: TGCGCCAGCAGCTTGGGACAGCACCATGGCTACACCTTC. The chain is built from TRBV5-1 and TRBJ1-2, with a weak D call TRBD1 (5 bases). The germline CDR1 and CDR2 sequences are SGHRS and YFSETQ. The CDR3 length is 13 residues. Trimming took off 0 bases at V and 6 bases at J, with 9 bases between the two ends.